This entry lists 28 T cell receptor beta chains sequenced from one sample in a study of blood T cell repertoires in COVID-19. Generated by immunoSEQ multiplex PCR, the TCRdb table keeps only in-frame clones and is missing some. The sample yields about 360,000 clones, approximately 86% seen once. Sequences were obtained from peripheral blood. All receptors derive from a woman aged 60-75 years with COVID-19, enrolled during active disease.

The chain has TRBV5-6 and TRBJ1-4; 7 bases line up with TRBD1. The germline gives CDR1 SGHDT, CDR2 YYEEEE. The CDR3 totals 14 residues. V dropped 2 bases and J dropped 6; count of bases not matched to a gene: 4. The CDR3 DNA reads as TGTGCCAGCAGCTTCGCCGGGACAGATGAAAAACTGTTTTTT. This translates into CASSFAGTDEKLFF.

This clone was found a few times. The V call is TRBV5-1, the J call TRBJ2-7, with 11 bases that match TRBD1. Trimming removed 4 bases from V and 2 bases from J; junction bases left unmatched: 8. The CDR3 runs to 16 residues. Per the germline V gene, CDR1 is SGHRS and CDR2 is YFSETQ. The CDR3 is CASSTNPGQGAYEQYF. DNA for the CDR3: TGCGCCAGCAGCACCAACCCGGGACAGGGGGCCTACGAGCAGTACTTC.

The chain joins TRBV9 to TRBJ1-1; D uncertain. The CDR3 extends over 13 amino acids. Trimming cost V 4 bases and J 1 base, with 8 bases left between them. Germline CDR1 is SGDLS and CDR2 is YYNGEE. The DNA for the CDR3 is TGTGCCAGCAGCCCGGACTGGAACACTGAAGCTTTCTTT. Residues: CASSPDWNTEAFF.

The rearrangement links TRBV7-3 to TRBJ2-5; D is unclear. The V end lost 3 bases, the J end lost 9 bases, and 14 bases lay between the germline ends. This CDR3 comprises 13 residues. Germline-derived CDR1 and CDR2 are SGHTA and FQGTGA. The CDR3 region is CASSFTVGSAQYF. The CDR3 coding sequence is TGTGCCAGCAGCTTTACAGTGGGTTCGGCCCAGTACTTC.

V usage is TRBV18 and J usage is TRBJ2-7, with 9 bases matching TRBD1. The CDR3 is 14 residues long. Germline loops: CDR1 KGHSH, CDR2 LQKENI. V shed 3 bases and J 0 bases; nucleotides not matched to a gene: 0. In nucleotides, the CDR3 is TGTGCCAGCTCACCGGGACAGGGCTCCTACGAGCAGTACTTC. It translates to CASSPGQGSYEQYF.

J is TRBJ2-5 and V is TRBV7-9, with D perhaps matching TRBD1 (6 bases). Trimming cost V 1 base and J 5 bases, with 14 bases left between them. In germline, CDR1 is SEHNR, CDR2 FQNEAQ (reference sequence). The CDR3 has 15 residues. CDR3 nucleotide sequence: TGTGCCAGCAGCTTAGGGGGGCCCGGTGGGGAGACCCAGTACTTC. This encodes CASSLGGPGGETQYF.

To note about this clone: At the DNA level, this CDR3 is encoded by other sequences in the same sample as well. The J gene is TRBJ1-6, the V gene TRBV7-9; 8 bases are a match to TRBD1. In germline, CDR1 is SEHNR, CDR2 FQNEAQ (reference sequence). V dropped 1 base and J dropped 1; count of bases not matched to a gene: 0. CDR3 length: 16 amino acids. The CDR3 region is CASSLDRGSYNSPLHF. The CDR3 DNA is TGTGCCAGCAGCTTAGACAGGGGGTCCTATAATTCACCCCTCCACTTT.

The CDR3 reads CASGPDSRAEAFF. CDR3 DNA: TGTGCTAGTGGTCCAGACTCGAGGGCTGAAGCTTTCTTT. This chain links TRBV12-5 with TRBJ1-1; D gene ambiguous. The V gene's germline CDR1 is LGHNT and CDR2 FRNRAP. The CDR3 consists of 13 residues. V shed 5 bases and J shed 6 bases, with 13 bases lying between them.

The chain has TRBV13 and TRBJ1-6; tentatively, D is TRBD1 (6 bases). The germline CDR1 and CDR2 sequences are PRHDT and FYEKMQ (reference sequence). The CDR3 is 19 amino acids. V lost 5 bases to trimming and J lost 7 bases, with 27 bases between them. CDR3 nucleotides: TGTGCCAGCAGCATACGGAATGGTATCCAGGGGTCTGGAAATTCACCCCTCCACTTT. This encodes CASSIRNGIQGSGNSPLHF.

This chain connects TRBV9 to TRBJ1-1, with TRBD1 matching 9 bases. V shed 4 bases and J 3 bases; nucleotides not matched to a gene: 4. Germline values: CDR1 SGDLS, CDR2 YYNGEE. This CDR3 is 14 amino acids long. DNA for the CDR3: TGTGCCAGCAGCCCCCGGACAGGGGACACTGAAGCTTTCTTT. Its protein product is CASSPRTGDTEAFF.

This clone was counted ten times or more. CDR3 bases: TGTGCCAGCAGCCCACGACAGGGGGCATATTCACCCCTCCACTTT. Translation: CASSPRQGAYSPLHF. This chain connects TRBV5-8 to TRBJ1-6, with 10 bases fitting TRBD1. Trimming took 4 bases from V and 8 from J; bases not matched to a gene: 6. This CDR3 comprises 15 residues. Germline CDR1 is SGHTS and CDR2 is YDEGEE.

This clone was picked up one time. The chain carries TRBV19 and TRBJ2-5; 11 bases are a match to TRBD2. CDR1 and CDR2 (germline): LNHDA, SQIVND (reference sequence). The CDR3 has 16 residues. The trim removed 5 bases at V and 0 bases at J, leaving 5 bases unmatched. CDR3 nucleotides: TGTGCCAGTAGTCTCACTAGCGGGGGAAACCAAGAGACCCAGTACTTC. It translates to CASSLTSGGNQETQYF.

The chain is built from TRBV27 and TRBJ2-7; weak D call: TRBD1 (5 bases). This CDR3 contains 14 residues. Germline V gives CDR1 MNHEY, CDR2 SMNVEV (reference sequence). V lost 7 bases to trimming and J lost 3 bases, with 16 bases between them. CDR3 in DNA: TGTGCCAGCATGTTACGGACACTGGGCTACGAGCAGTACTTC. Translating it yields CASMLRTLGYEQYF.

The CDR3 DNA reads TGTGCCAGCAGCTCGTTGGGCGGGGGCAAAAACATTCAGTACTTC. Translating it yields CASSSLGGGKNIQYF. The genes are TRBV9 and TRBJ2-4; the match to TRBD2 covers 7 bases. Trimming cost V 4 bases and J 3 bases; bases outside gene matches: 7. The CDR3 sequence is 15 residues long. Germline CDR1 and CDR2: SGDLS and YYNGEE.

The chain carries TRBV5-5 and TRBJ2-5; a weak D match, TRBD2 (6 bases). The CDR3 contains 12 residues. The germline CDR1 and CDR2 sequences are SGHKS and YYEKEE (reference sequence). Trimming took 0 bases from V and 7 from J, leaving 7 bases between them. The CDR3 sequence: CASSLAEGTQYF. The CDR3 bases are TGTGCCAGCAGCTTGGCGGAGGGGACCCAGTACTTC.

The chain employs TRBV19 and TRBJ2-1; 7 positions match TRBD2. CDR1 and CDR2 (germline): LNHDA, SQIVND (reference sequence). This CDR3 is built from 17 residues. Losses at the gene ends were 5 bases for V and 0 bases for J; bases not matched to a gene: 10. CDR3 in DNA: TGTGCCAGTAGTCACCGGGGGGAATATGACTCCTACAATGAGCAGTTCTTC. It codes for CASSHRGEYDSYNEQFF.

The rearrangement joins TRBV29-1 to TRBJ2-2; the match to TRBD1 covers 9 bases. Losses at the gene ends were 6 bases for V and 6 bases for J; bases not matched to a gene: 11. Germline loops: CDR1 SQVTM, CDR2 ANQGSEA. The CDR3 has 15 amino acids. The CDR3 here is CSVVYRGRLPGELFF. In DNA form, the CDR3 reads TGCAGCGTAGTTTACAGGGGGCGGCTTCCCGGGGAGCTGTTTTTT.

The CDR3 region is CASARDRAPLGETQYF. The CDR3 bases are TGTGCCAGTGCCCGGGACAGGGCCCCACTAGGGGAGACCCAGTACTTC. The chain uses TRBV2 and TRBJ2-5, with TRBD1 matching over 9 bases. CDR1 and CDR2 from the germline V gene are SNHLY and FYNNEI. The CDR3 runs 16 residues. The V gene end was trimmed by 9 bases and the J gene end by 5 bases; junction bases not matched to a gene: 16.

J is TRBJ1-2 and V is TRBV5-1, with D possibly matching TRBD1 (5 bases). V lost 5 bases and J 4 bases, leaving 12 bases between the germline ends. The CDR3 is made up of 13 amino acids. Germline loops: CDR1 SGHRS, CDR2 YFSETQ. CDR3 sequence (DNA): TGCGCCAGCAGTTGGGGGGAGCTCTATGGCTACACCTTC. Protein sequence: CASSWGELYGYTF.

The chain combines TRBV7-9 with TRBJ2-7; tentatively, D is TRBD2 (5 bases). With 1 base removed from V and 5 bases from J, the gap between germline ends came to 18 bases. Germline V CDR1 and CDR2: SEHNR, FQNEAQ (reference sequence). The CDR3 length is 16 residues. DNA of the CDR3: TGTGCCAGCAGCTTAGTACTGCGCGGGTTGGATCACGAGCAGTACTTC. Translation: CASSLVLRGLDHEQYF.

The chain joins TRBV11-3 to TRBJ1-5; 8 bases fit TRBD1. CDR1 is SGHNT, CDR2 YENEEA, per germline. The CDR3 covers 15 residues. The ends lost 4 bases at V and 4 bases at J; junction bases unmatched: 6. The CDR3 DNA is TGTGCCAGCAGCTCAGGACAGGGTGGGAATCAGCCCCAGCATTTT. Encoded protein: CASSSGQGGNQPQHF. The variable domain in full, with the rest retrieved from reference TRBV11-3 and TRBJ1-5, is EAGVVQSPRYKIIEKKQPVAFWCNPISGHNTLYWYLQNLGQGPELLIRYENEEAVDDSQLPKDRFSAERLKGVDSTLKIQPAELGDSAVYLCASSSGQGGNQPQHFGDGTRLSIL.

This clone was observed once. This CDR3 reads CASSEPSAGQGDGYTF. CDR3 DNA: TGTGCCAGCAGCGAACCATCGGCAGGACAGGGCGATGGCTACACCTTC. The V gene is TRBV7-8, the J gene TRBJ1-2; TRBD1 matches at 8 bases. This CDR3 region has 16 residues. V lost 5 bases to trimming and J lost 6 bases; unmatched junction nucleotides: 14. Per the germline V gene, CDR1 is SGHVS and CDR2 is FQNEAQ.

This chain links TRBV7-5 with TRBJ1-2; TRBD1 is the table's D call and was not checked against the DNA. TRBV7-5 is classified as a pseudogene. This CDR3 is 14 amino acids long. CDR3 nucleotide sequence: TGTGCCAGAAGCTTAGTCCCAGGGGACTATGGCTACACCTTC. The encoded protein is CARSLVPGDYGYTF.

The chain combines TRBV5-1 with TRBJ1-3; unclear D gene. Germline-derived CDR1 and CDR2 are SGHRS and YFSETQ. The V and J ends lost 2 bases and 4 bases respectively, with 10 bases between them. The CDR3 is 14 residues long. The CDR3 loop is CASSFGEAGNTIYF. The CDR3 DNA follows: TGCGCCAGCAGCTTCGGGGAGGCCGGAAACACCATATATTTT.

The CDR3 DNA reads as TGTGCCAGCAGTTTTGTGTCAAATCAGCCCCAGCATTTT. This codes for CASSFVSNQPQHF. The chain recombines TRBV27 with TRBJ1-5; D is unresolved. The CDR3 has 13 residues. Germline-derived CDR1 and CDR2 are MNHEY and SMNVEV (reference sequence). The V and J ends lost 3 bases and 4 bases respectively, with 7 bases between them.

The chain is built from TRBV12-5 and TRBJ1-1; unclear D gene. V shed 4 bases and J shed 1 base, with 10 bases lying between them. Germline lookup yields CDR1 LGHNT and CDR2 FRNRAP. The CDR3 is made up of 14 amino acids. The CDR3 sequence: CASGWSEGNTEAFF. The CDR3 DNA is TGTGCTAGTGGTTGGAGTGAGGGGAACACTGAAGCTTTCTTT.

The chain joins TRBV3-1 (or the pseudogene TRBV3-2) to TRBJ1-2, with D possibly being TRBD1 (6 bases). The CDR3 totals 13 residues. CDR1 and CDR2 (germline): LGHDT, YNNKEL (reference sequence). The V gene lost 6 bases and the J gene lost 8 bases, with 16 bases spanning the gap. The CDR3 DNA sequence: TGTGCCAGCAGTGCCCGCGGGGGGCGAGGCTACACCTTC. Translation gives CASSARGGRGYTF.

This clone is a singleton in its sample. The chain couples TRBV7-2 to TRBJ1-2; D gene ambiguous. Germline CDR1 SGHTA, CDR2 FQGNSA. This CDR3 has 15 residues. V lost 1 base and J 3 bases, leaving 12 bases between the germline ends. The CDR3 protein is CASSLEYSGDYGYTF. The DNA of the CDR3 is TGTGCCAGCAGCTTAGAGTACAGCGGAGACTATGGCTACACCTTC.